This is a list of T cell receptor beta chains from one sample in a study of shared clonotypes between healthy human individuals. Generated by immunoSEQ multiplex PCR, the TCRdb table keeps only in-frame clones and is missing some. The data show 2 million to 2.5 million clones, with under 97% seen just once and 0.13% held by the top ten. The sequencing sample was made of naive CD4+ T cells sorted from blood. Every receptor here comes from a man younger than 30 in good health. Each CDR3 is given with its conserved first and last residue. A D gene is named only where the DNA matches it firmly. Clone size is given for some rows only: seen once, a few or many times, or a class if the clone is expanded.

TGTGCCAGCAGTGAAGGAGCTGTCCGCTCCTACAATGAGCAGTTCTTC | CASSEGAVRSYNEQFF | TRBV6-1 | - | - | TRBJ2-1
TGTGCCATCAGTGATCAAGCCACTAGCGGGGACTACGAGCAGTACTTC | CAISDQATSGDYEQYF | TRBV10-3 | - | TRBD2 | TRBJ2-7
TGTGCCAGCAGCTTGGGGCGGGGGGGCACAGATACGCAGTATTTT | CASSLGRGGTDTQYF | TRBV7-2 | - | TRBD2 | TRBJ2-3
TGTGCCAGTAGATCCCTCCCGGACAGGGTTTCTAACTATGGCTACACCTTC | CASRSLPDRVSNYGYTF | TRBV19 | - | TRBD1 | TRBJ1-2
TGTGCCAGCTCACGGGACAGGGGAATCTACGAGCAGTACTTC | CASSRDRGIYEQYF | TRBV18 | - | TRBD1 | TRBJ2-7
TGCGCCAGCAGAGAGGGGGGGCCGAACACCGGGGAGCTGTTTTTT | CASREGGPNTGELFF | TRBV5-1 | once | - | TRBJ2-2
TGTGCCATGGGGGCAGGGGTTAACAATGAGCAGTTCTTC | CAMGAGVNNEQFF | TRBV10-3 | - | - | TRBJ2-1
TGTGCCAGCAGTTTAGCCGGTTTGGAGACCCAGTACTTC | CASSLAGLETQYF | TRBV28 | - | - | TRBJ2-5
TGTGCCAGCAGTTCAAAGACTGAAGCTTTCTTT | CASSSKTEAFF | TRBV6-5 | - | - | TRBJ1-1
TGCGCCAGCAGGTTCGGGGACGTCGCCTCCGGGGAGCTGTTTTTT | CASRFGDVASGELFF | TRBV5-1 | - | - | TRBJ2-2
TGTGCCAGCACAAAAAGCCAGGGACAGGGGGGGAATGAGCAGTTCTTC | CASTKSQGQGGNEQFF | TRBV28 | - | TRBD1 | TRBJ2-1
TGCGCCAGCAGTGACCGACAGGGGGGAGAGACCCAGTACTTC | CASSDRQGGETQYF | TRBV10-1 | - | TRBD1 | TRBJ2-5
TGCGCCAGCAGCCAAGAGGTGCAGGCTAGGACGCAGTATTTT | CASSQEVQARTQYF | TRBV4-3 | - | - | TRBJ2-3
TGTGCCAGCACCTTAACGGGTTTGGGGGATGGCTACACCTTC | CASTLTGLGDGYTF | TRBV7-9 | - | - | TRBJ1-2
TGTGCCAGCAGCTTGACAGGGCACTCCTACGAGCAGTACTTC | CASSLTGHSYEQYF | TRBV7-9 | once | TRBD1 | TRBJ2-7
TGTGCCAGCAGTGAGACCTTACCAGGTTTTTACTCTGGAAACACCATATATTTT | CASSETLPGFYSGNTIYF | TRBV6-1 | - | - | TRBJ1-3
TGTGCCAGCGCAGGGGGAACAGATACGCAGTATTTT | CASAGGTDTQYF | TRBV5-6 | - | TRBD1 | TRBJ2-3
TGCGCCAGCAGCTTCGACAGCGATAATTCACCCCTCCACTTT | CASSFDSDNSPLHF | TRBV5-1 | - | - | TRBJ1-6
TGTGCCAGCAGCTTAGCCTGGACAGGGGCGGATGAAAAACTGTTTTTT | CASSLAWTGADEKLFF | TRBV7-9 | - | TRBD1 | TRBJ1-4
TGTGCCAGTAGTCCGGGACAGGGGATTCAGCCCCAGCATTTT | CASSPGQGIQPQHF | TRBV19 | few | TRBD1 | TRBJ1-5
TGTGCCAGCAGCTTCTCCGGGACGGATGGCTACACCTTC | CASSFSGTDGYTF | TRBV7-6 | - | - | TRBJ1-2
TGTGCCAGCAGTGCCGGGTCCAAAATGAACACTGAAGCTTTCTTT | CASSAGSKMNTEAFF | TRBV6-5 | - | - | TRBJ1-1
TGCGCCAGCAGCCGCACGACGGGCACACTAGAAGCTTTCTTT | CASSRTTGTLEAFF | TRBV5-1 | - | - | TRBJ1-1
TGTGCCAGCAGCTTCGAACTAGGGATAACGGATACGCAGTATTTT | CASSFELGITDTQYF | TRBV11-2 | once | - | TRBJ2-3
TGTGCCAGCAGTAAAGGACAGGGCTCCTATGGCTACACCTTC | CASSKGQGSYGYTF | TRBV6-5 | - | TRBD1 | TRBJ1-2
TGTGCCAGCAGTGTTATTAGAACAGGTAACAATCAGCCCCAGCATTTT | CASSVIRTGNNQPQHF | TRBV25-1 | - | - | TRBJ1-5
TGTGCCTGGGGTGGGAGGGGGAGGAACACTGAAGCTTTCTTT | CAWGGRGRNTEAFF | TRBV30 | - | - | TRBJ1-1
TGTGCCAGCACCGGATGGGGCGGCCAAGAGACCCAGTACTTC | CASTGWGGQETQYF | TRBV6-5 | - | - | TRBJ2-5
TGTGCCAGCAGTTACTCAGGGGTAACGAATGAAAAACTGTTTTTT | CASSYSGVTNEKLFF | TRBV6-5 | - | - | TRBJ1-4
TGTGCCAGCAGCCCAAACTATGGCTACACCTTC | CASSPNYGYTF | TRBV2 | - | - | TRBJ1-2
TGTGCCAGCTTTCCAGGGGGATTCGGGAACACTGAAGCTTTCTTT | CASFPGGFGNTEAFF | TRBV5-4 | - | TRBD1 | TRBJ1-1
TGTGCCTGGAGTGTAGACAGCCCCGGGGAGCTGTTTTTT | CAWSVDSPGELFF | TRBV30 | - | - | TRBJ2-2
TGTGCCAGCACTAGCTCCTATAATTCACCCCTCCACTTT | CASTSSYNSPLHF | TRBV28 | - | - | TRBJ1-6
TGTGCCAGCAGCCCCGCTTTCAGGGTGAACAATACTGAAGCTTTCTTT | CASSPAFRVNNTEAFF | TRBV11-2 | - | - | TRBJ1-1
TGTGCCAGCAGCTTGGTTACAGGCGAATACGAGCAGTACTTC | CASSLVTGEYEQYF | TRBV5-6 | - | - | TRBJ2-7
TGTGCCAGCAGCTTTGGGACAAGAGGCTACGAGCAGTACTTC | CASSFGTRGYEQYF | TRBV7-9 | few | - | TRBJ2-7
TGTGCCATCAGTCGACAGGTCTCTGGGGCCAACGTCCTGACTTTC | CAISRQVSGANVLTF | TRBV10-3 | - | - | TRBJ2-6
TGTGCCAGCAGTAAGGGGGTACCGGGCACTGAAGCTTTCTTT | CASSKGVPGTEAFF | TRBV6-5 | - | - | TRBJ1-1